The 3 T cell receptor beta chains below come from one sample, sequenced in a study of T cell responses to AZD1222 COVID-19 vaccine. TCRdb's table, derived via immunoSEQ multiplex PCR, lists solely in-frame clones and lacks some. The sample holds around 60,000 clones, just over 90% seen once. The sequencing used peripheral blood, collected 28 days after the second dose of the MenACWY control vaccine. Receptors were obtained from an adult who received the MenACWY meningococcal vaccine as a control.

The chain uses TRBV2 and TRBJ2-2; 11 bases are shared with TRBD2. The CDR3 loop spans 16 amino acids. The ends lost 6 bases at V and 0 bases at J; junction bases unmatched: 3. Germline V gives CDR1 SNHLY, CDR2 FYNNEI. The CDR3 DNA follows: TGTGCCAGCAGACCTAGCGGGAGGCCGAACACCGGGGAGCTGTTTTTT. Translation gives CASRPSGRPNTGELFF.

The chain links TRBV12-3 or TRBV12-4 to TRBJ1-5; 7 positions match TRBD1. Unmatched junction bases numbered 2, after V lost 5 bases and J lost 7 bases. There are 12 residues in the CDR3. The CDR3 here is CASSVGGQPQHF. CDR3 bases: TGTGCCAGCAGTGTAGGGGGCCAGCCCCAGCATTTT.

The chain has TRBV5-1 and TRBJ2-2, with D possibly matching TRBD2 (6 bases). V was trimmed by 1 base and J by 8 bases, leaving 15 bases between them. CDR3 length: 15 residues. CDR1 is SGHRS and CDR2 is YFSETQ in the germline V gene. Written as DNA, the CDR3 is TGCGCCAGCAGCTTGTTGCCGGGGGTGACGGGGGAGCTGTTTTTT. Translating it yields CASSLLPGVTGELFF. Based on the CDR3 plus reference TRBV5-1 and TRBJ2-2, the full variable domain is KAGVTQTPRYLIKTRGQQVTLSCSPISGHRSVSWYQQTPGQGLQFLFEYFSETQRNKGNFPGRFSGRQFSNSRSEMNVSTLELGDSALYLCASSLLPGVTGELFFGEGSRLTVL.